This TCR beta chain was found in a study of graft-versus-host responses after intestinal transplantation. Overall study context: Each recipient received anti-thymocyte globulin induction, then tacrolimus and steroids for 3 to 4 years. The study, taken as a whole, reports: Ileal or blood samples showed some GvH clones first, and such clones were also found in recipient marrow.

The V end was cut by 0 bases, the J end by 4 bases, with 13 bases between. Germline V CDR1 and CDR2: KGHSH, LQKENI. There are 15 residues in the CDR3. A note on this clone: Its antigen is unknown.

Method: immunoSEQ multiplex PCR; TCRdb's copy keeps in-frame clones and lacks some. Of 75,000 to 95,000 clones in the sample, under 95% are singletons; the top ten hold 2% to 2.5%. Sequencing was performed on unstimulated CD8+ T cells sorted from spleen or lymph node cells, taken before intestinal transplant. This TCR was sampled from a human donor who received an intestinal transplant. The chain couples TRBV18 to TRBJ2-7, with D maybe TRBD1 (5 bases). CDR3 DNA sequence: TGTGCCAGCTCACCACCGGATAGACAGATGTACGAGCAGTACTTC. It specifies CASSPPDRQMYEQYF.